These 12 T cell receptor beta chains were all obtained from the same sample, sequenced in a study of blood T cell repertoires in COVID-19. Sequencing used immunoSEQ multiplex PCR; TCRdb keeps in-frame clones, though not all of them. Here the sample spans roughly 92,000 clones, roughly nine tenths being singletons. Sequenced input: peripheral blood. These receptors were collected from a man over 45 with acute or convalescent COVID-19.

The chain employs TRBV5-4 and TRBJ2-7; the D gene is possibly TRBD2 (5 bases). This CDR3 comprises 12 residues. The V end was cut by 4 bases, the J end by 1 base, with 6 bases between. Looked up from germline, CDR1 is SGHNT and CDR2 is YYREEE (reference sequence). CDR3 region: CASSPGSYEQYF. The CDR3 bases are TGTGCCAGCAGCCCGGGGTCCTACGAGCAGTACTTC.

In its sample, this clone was seen once. The V call is TRBV5-4, the J call TRBJ2-1; D unresolved. This CDR3 has 13 residues. The V end was cut by 3 bases, the J end by 5 bases, with 9 bases between. Germline V gives CDR1 SGHNT, CDR2 YYREEE (reference sequence). CDR3 amino acids: CASSSSPDNEQFF. The DNA of the CDR3 is TGTGCCAGCAGCTCTTCCCCCGACAATGAGCAGTTCTTC.

V gene TRBV11-2 combines with J gene TRBJ1-5; TRBD1 matches 9 bases. CDR3 size: 14 residues. V shed 5 bases and J 8 bases; nucleotides not matched to a gene: 7. Germline CDR1 reads SGHAT; CDR2 reads FQNNGV. CDR3 DNA: TGTGCCAGCAGCCGGGGACAGGGAGTGAAGCCCCAGCATTTT. Its protein is CASSRGQGVKPQHF.

The chain couples TRBV5-6 to TRBJ1-2; D is undetermined. The CDR3 totals 13 residues. The V end lost 0 bases, the J end lost 1 base, and 4 bases lay between the germline ends. Germline V gives CDR1 SGHDT, CDR2 YYEEEE. CDR3 amino acids: CASSLVRNYGYTF. The CDR3 bases are TGTGCCAGCAGCTTGGTTCGTAACTATGGCTACACCTTC. The full variable domain, completed using reference TRBV5-6 and TRBJ1-2, is DAGVTQSPTHLIKTRGQQVTLRCSPKSGHDTVSWYQQALGQGPQFIFQYYEEEERQRGNFPDRFSGHQFPNYSSELNVNALLLGDSALYLCASSLVRNYGYTFGSGTRLTVV.

This rearrangement joins TRBV25-1 to TRBJ2-7; 12 bases fit TRBD2. J lost 1 base, V lost 3 bases, and 10 bases had no gene match. This CDR3 region has 18 residues. Germline assignment: CDR1 MGHDK and CDR2 SYGVNS. CDR3 region: CASSDSGLAGNPSYEQYF. CDR3 in DNA: TGTGCCAGCAGTGATAGTGGACTAGCGGGAAATCCTTCCTACGAGCAGTACTTC.

The chain couples TRBV6-2 or TRBV6-3 to TRBJ1-1; D remains ambiguous. Germline CDR1 and CDR2: MNHEY and SVGEGT. The CDR3 has 16 residues. Trimming left V 2 bases short and J 0 bases short, with 13 bases between. CDR3 DNA sequence: TGTGCCAGCAGTTACCCTCCCGACACCATGAACACTGAAGCTTTCTTT. This translates into CASSYPPDTMNTEAFF.

This clone was detected only once. The chain uses TRBV5-8 and TRBJ1-5; D may be TRBD1 (6 bases). Per germline, CDR1 SGHTS and CDR2 YDEGEE. CDR3 length: 15 residues. V lost 4 bases, J lost 0 bases, and 11 bases lay in between. CDR3 bases: TGTGCCAGCAGCGATGGACAGTATAGCAATCAGCCCCAGCATTTT. Its protein is CASSDGQYSNQPQHF.

CDR3 in DNA: TGTGCCAGCAGCCACCGACAGATCCGAATATACAATGAGCAGTTCTTC. Amino acids: CASSHRQIRIYNEQFF. The chain uses TRBV3-1 (or the pseudogene TRBV3-2) and TRBJ2-1; tentative D call: TRBD1 (5 bases). V lost 3 bases to trimming and J lost 4 bases, with 16 bases between them. From germline, CDR1 is LGHDT and CDR2 YNNKEL (reference sequence). This CDR3 is 16 amino acids long.

The chain couples TRBV21-1 to TRBJ1-1. TRBV21-1 is described as a pseudogene. The CDR3 runs to 11 residues. The CDR3 is CASSKRGAAFF. The CDR3 DNA is TGTGCCAGCAGCAAACGGGGGGCCGCTTTCTTT.

The V call is TRBV27, the J call TRBJ1-2, with TRBD1 matching over 8 bases. This CDR3 comprises 15 residues. Germline-derived CDR1 and CDR2 are MNHEY and SMNVEV (reference sequence). Trimming removed 6 bases from V and 3 bases from J; junction bases left unmatched: 9. The CDR3 loop is CASSPTAGGDYGYTF. CDR3 sequence (DNA): TGTGCCAGCAGCCCGACGGCAGGGGGCGACTATGGCTACACCTTC.

The chain combines TRBV3-1 (or the pseudogene TRBV3-2) with TRBJ2-1; 15 bases are shared with TRBD2. CDR3 length: 16 residues. V dropped 6 bases and J dropped 5; count of bases not matched to a gene: 5. Per the germline V gene, CDR1 is LGHDT and CDR2 is YNNKEL (reference sequence). CDR3 in amino acids: CASSFGLAGGHNEQFF. DNA of the CDR3: TGTGCCAGCAGTTTTGGACTAGCGGGAGGGCACAATGAGCAGTTCTTC.

V and J are TRBV2 and TRBJ2-2; the D gene is possibly TRBD1 (5 bases). Trimming left V 6 bases short and J 7 bases short, with 12 bases between. Germline V lookup: CDR1 SNHLY, CDR2 FYNNEI. This CDR3 is built from 13 residues. DNA of the CDR3: TGTGCCAGCAGGGACAACAGAGGCGGGGAGCTGTTTTTT. The encoded protein is CASRDNRGGELFF.